This T cell receptor (beta chain) derives from a study of blood T cell repertoires in COVID-19. TCRdb keeps only in-frame clones here, not all; method: immunoSEQ multiplex PCR. The profile shows roughly 170,000 clones, approximately 84% of them singletons. The sequencing sample was made of peripheral blood. The receptor's source is a woman between 50 and 59 years old with COVID-19, enrolled during active disease.

CDR3 DNA: TGCGCCAGCAGCGATAGCGGGGGGGCCACAGATACGCAGTATTTT. This codes for CASSDSGGATDTQYF. The chain uses TRBV5-1 and TRBJ2-3; TRBD2 matches at 11 bases. This CDR3 is built from 15 residues. Germline V lookup: CDR1 SGHRS, CDR2 YFSETQ. V shed 4 bases, J shed 2 bases, and the junction held 3 bases outside the gene matches.